Following are 13 T cell receptor beta chains from one sample sequenced in a study of T-cell memory formation after mild COVID-19. Via MiXCR, TCRdb re-called the 5' RACE reads, giving one row per CDR3 protein. This table holds around 300,000 distinct CDR3 sequences, approximately 19% found once. Specimen: PBMCs or a T cell subset sorted from them (not recorded which). These receptor sequences come from a young man who had mild COVID-19 (a few samples of this study predate the infection). Cell type and time point are not known.

This clonotype was counted only a few times. This rearrangement joins TRBV20-1 to TRBJ2-7; a weak D match, TRBD2 (5 bases). The CDR3 runs 12 residues. Trimming took 6 bases from V and 7 from J, leaving 16 bases between them. The V gene's germline CDR1 is DFQATT and CDR2 SNEGSKA (reference sequence). The chain's CDR3 is CSALDQPGEQYV. CDR3 DNA: TGCAGTGCGCTCGACCAGCCGGGGGAGCAGTACGTC.

The V gene is TRBV9, the J gene TRBJ1-1; 7 nucleotides match TRBD1. The CDR3 has 14 amino acids. Trimming removed 4 bases from V and 4 bases from J; junction bases left unmatched: 7. Germline loops: CDR1 SGDLS, CDR2 YYNGEE. The CDR3, as DNA: TGTGCCAGCAGCCTTACAGGGGTTCGCACTGAAGCTTTCTTT. Translated: CASSLTGVRTEAFF.

This clonotype has ten or more counts. This rearrangement joins TRBV7-9 to TRBJ2-1, with 9 bases lining up with TRBD2. Germline trimming cut 2 bases from V and 1 base from J; bases unmatched to any gene: 3. The CDR3 consists of 16 residues. Germline assignment: CDR1 SEHNR and CDR2 FQNEAQ (reference sequence). CDR3 sequence reads: CASSLSLAGSYNEQFF. DNA for the CDR3: TGTGCCAGCAGCTTATCGCTAGCGGGGTCCTACAATGAGCAGTTCTTC.

This chain uses TRBV7-2 with TRBJ2-5, with 10 positions matching TRBD2. Germline loops: CDR1 SGHTA, CDR2 FQGNSA. The CDR3 loop spans 13 amino acids. V gave up 5 bases and J gave up 5 bases; unmatched junction bases: 2. The DNA for the CDR3 is TGTGCCAGCAGCCAAGCGGGGGGGGAGACCCAGTACTTC. Translation gives CASSQAGGETQYF.

This chain links TRBV7-2 with TRBJ2-3, with D perhaps matching TRBD2 (5 bases). Trimming removed 6 bases at V and 0 bases at J, with 10 bases between. The CDR3 sequence is 14 residues long. The germline CDR1 and CDR2 sequences are SGHTA and FQGNSA. The CDR3 spells CASSDGISTDTQYF. Here the CDR3 DNA reads TGTGCCAGCAGTGACGGGATTAGCACAGATACGCAGTATTTT.

CDR3: CASSYPGGVETQYF. DNA for the CDR3: TGTGCCAGCTCATATCCGGGGGGAGTAGAGACCCAGTACTTC. V is TRBV18 and J is TRBJ2-5; 7 bases align to TRBD2. Germline V CDR1 and CDR2: KGHSH, LQKENI. The CDR3 sequence is 14 residues long. The trim removed 5 bases at V and 4 bases at J, leaving 7 bases unmatched.

CDR3 sequence (DNA): TGTGCCACCAGCAGAGAAGGAGGGGGCACTGAAGCTTTCTTT. This sequence encodes CATSREGGGTEAFF. The chain joins TRBV15 to TRBJ1-1, with TRBD1 as a possible D gene (6 bases). V was shortened by 0 bases and J by 4 bases, with 9 bases between the two germline ends. The germline V gene has CDR1 LNHNV and CDR2 YYDKDF (reference sequence). The CDR3 has 14 amino acids.

This clonotype was seen a few times. The chain joins TRBV4-1 to TRBJ2-1, with D tentatively TRBD2 (6 bases). The CDR3 is 15 residues long. The germline V gene has CDR1 MGHRA and CDR2 YSYEKL. Trimming stripped 1 base from V and 7 bases from J, with 14 bases between. CDR3 coding DNA: TGCGCCAGCAGCCAAGCCCCGGGAGAGGGGAATGAGCAGTTCTTC. Residues: CASSQAPGEGNEQFF.

Comment on this clonotype: The germline gene is not matched at one end of the junction; a read error may be the cause. This chain joins TRBV7-7 and TRBJ2-5; 7 bases match TRBD1. This CDR3 has 16 amino acids. Germline CDR1 reads SSHAT; CDR2 reads FNYEAQ (reference sequence). The CDR3 nucleotides are TGTGCTAGCAGCTTAGGTGGACAGGCAACTCTGGAGACCCAGTACTTC. Protein product: CASSLGGQATLETQYF.

The chain employs TRBV5-6 and TRBJ2-1, with 7 bases fitting TRBD2. This CDR3 contains 15 residues. Germline V gives CDR1 SGHDT, CDR2 YYEEEE. Trimming cost V 1 base and J 5 bases; bases outside gene matches: 6. This chain's CDR3 is CASSLITSANNEQFF. For the CDR3, the DNA is TGTGCCAGCAGCTTGATAACTAGCGCTAACAATGAGCAGTTCTTC.

V gene TRBV5-4 combines with J gene TRBJ2-7; 10 nucleotides align to TRBD1. The germline CDR1 and CDR2 sequences are SGHNT and YYREEE (reference sequence). The V and J ends lost 4 bases and 6 bases, in that order; junction bases with no gene match: 10. The CDR3 totals 15 residues. CDR3 sequence reads: CASSLLGTGVVEQYF. The DNA for the CDR3 is TGTGCCAGCAGCCTCCTCGGGACAGGGGTGGTCGAGCAGTACTTC.

V and J are TRBV20-1 and TRBJ2-1; 13 nucleotides match TRBD2. Germline V gene lookup returns CDR1 DFQATT and CDR2 SNEGSKA (reference sequence). V was pared by 4 bases and J by 9 bases, with 24 bases of the junction left unmatched. The CDR3 has 20 residues. In nucleotides, the CDR3 is TGCAGTGCTATCCTACGACTAGCGGGGGGATCCAGCCGGCGGTACGGTGAGCAGTTCTTC. It translates to CSAILRLAGGSSRRYGEQFF.

The CDR3 region has the DNA TGTGCCAGCAGCCAACGTCGAGTGCGGACAGATACGCAGTATTTT. Translation: CASSQRRVRTDTQYF. This chain links TRBV4-2 with TRBJ2-3, with D unresolved. CDR1 is LGHNA and CDR2 is YNFKEQ in the germline V gene. This CDR3 is built from 15 residues. V dropped 2 bases and J dropped 3 bases, with 12 bases sitting between them.